Listed here are 24 T cell receptor beta chains from one sample, sequenced in a study of blood T cell repertoires in COVID-19. Profiled with immunoSEQ multiplex PCR; TCRdb holds only in-frame clones, not every one. The sample holds 150,000 to 200,000 clones, almost 90% seen once. The specimen sequenced was peripheral blood. Every receptor here comes from a man aged 50 to 60 with acute or convalescent COVID-19.

The chain is built from TRBV28 and TRBJ1-6; the D gene is possibly TRBD1 (5 bases). The CDR3 runs 19 residues. The germline gives CDR1 MDHEN, CDR2 SYDVKM. The ends were cut back, 4 bases at V and 7 bases at J, with 26 bases in the middle. This CDR3 is CASSSTGRAARPGNSPLHF. In DNA, the CDR3 is TGTGCCAGCAGTTCCACAGGACGGGCGGCTAGACCTGGGAATTCACCCCTCCACTTT.

This chain uses TRBV9 with TRBJ2-5; D ambiguous. The germline CDR1 and CDR2 sequences are SGDLS and YYNGEE. The V end was cut by 0 bases, the J end by 2 bases, with 8 bases between. The CDR3 loop spans 14 amino acids. The CDR3 DNA follows: TGTGCCAGCAGCGTAGGTGTACTACAAGAGACCCAGTACTTC. Protein product: CASSVGVLQETQYF.

This chain links TRBV27 with TRBJ2-1; maybe TRBD2 (7 bases). Germline assignment: CDR1 MNHEY and CDR2 SMNVEV (reference sequence). Trimming pared 6 bases from V and 3 bases from J, leaving 12 bases between. This CDR3 comprises 14 residues. In nucleotides, the CDR3 is TGTGCCAGCAGGGAGGGGGGGGTCTACAATGAGCAGTTCTTC. Encoded protein: CASREGGVYNEQFF.

V and J are TRBV20-1 and TRBJ1-2; TRBD1 matches at 8 bases. With V trimmed by 3 bases and J by 9 bases, 9 bases remained unmatched. CDR1 and CDR2 (germline): DFQATT, SNEGSKA (reference sequence). This CDR3 is 13 amino acids long. CDR3: CSASGQGGLSYTF. The CDR3 bases are TGCAGTGCTAGTGGACAGGGTGGTTTGAGCTACACCTTC.

The CDR3: CASSLNTGELFF. The CDR3 DNA reads as TGTGCCAGCAGTCTTAACACCGGGGAGCTGTTTTTT. The chain has TRBV28 and TRBJ2-2; unclear D gene. The ends were cut back, 5 bases at V and 2 bases at J, with 3 bases in the middle. The CDR3 consists of 12 residues. CDR1 is MDHEN and CDR2 is SYDVKM in the germline V gene.

The CDR3 sequence: CAISDAGDNEQFF. CDR3 coding DNA: TGTGCCATCAGTGACGCGGGTGACAATGAGCAGTTCTTC. The chain couples TRBV10-3 to TRBJ2-1, with D possibly TRBD2 on 5 matching bases. The CDR3 has 13 amino acids. V gave up 3 bases and J gave up 5 bases, with 8 bases separating them. Germline CDR1 ENHRY, CDR2 SYGVKD.

This clone was found many times. This chain uses TRBV28 with TRBJ1-2, with 7 bases fitting TRBD1. The length of the CDR3 is 14 residues. CDR1 is MDHEN and CDR2 is SYDVKM in the germline V gene. V was pared by 6 bases and J by 4 bases, with 8 bases of the junction left unmatched. The CDR3 sequence is CASSPMQGVYGYTF. CDR3 sequence (DNA): TGTGCCAGCAGCCCAATGCAGGGGGTCTATGGCTACACCTTC.

This chain joins TRBV14 and TRBJ1-2; tentative D call: TRBD1 (5 bases). This CDR3 region has 13 residues. Germline V gene lookup returns CDR1 SGHDN and CDR2 FVKESK. Trimming shortened V by 4 bases and J by 4 bases, and 10 bases separated the two germline ends. The CDR3 bases are TGTGCCAGCAGCCCAACAGGCAGCTATGGCTACACCTTC. Translating gives CASSPTGSYGYTF.

The rearrangement joins TRBV4-3 to TRBJ2-1; D is undetermined. The ends were cut back, 3 bases at V and 0 bases at J, with 12 bases in the middle. CDR1 and CDR2 (germline): LGHNA, YSLEER. There are 16 residues in the CDR3. CDR3 sequence (DNA): TGCGCCAGCAGCCAGAGAACAGTAAGCTCCTACAATGAGCAGTTCTTC. This sequence encodes CASSQRTVSSYNEQFF.

This chain uses TRBV7-2 with TRBJ1-5, with TRBD1 as a possible D gene (6 bases). CDR3 size: 15 residues. V lost 4 bases to trimming and J lost 5 bases, with 15 bases between them. Germline assignment: CDR1 SGHTA and CDR2 FQGNSA. CDR3 sequence (DNA): TGTGCCAGCAGCTCGAGCGGGGGGCTCGATCAGCCCCAGCATTTT. It codes for CASSSSGGLDQPQHF.

The chain combines TRBV27 with TRBJ1-5; 7 bases map to TRBD1. CDR1 and CDR2 from the germline V gene are MNHEY and SMNVEV (reference sequence). J gave up 6 bases and V 2 bases, and 10 bases lay outside the gene matches. The CDR3 loop spans 16 amino acids. CDR3 bases: TGTGCCAGCAGTTTAACTGGACAGGCTTATCGTCAGCCCCAGCATTTT. Its translation is CASSLTGQAYRQPQHF.

The chain joins TRBV6-2 or TRBV6-3 to TRBJ2-7; TRBD1 might be the D (5 bases). Trimming took off 6 bases at V and 1 base at J, with 13 bases between the two ends. CDR3 length: 14 amino acids. The germline V gene has CDR1 MNHEY and CDR2 SVGEGT. CDR3: CASSTIYRSYEQYV. CDR3 bases: TGTGCCAGCAGCACCATTTACAGGTCCTACGAGCAGTACGTC.

The J gene is TRBJ1-4, the V gene TRBV2, with 12 bases fitting TRBD1. Germline loops: CDR1 SNHLY, CDR2 FYNNEI. V trimming: 7 bases; J trimming: 2 bases; junction bases outside the gene matches: 8. The CDR3 covers 17 residues. CDR3 DNA sequence: TGTGCCAGCATTAGGGGGACAGGGGGCTCGACTAATGAAAAACTGTTTTTT. Its translation: CASIRGTGGSTNEKLFF.

The genes are TRBV5-5 and TRBJ2-1; no clear D. Germline CDR1 SGHKS, CDR2 YYEKEE (reference sequence). V lost 2 bases, J lost 0 bases, and 9 bases lay in between. The CDR3 loop spans 15 amino acids. CDR3 coding DNA: TGTGCCAGCAGCTTTGTTGCACACTCCTACAATGAGCAGTTCTTC. It yields the protein CASSFVAHSYNEQFF.

This chain joins TRBV4-3 and TRBJ1-4; D perhaps matches TRBD1 (6 bases). The CDR3 covers 18 residues. Germline loops: CDR1 LGHNA, CDR2 YSLEER. V shed 0 bases and J shed 0 bases, with 14 bases lying between them. The CDR3 coding sequence is TGCGCCAGCAGCCAAGAGTACCCGGCAGGGGCAACTAATGAAAAACTGTTTTTT. As protein: CASSQEYPAGATNEKLFF.

The chain uses TRBV24-1 and TRBJ2-1; 10 bases align to TRBD2. The CDR3 sequence is 19 residues long. Germline V gene sequence: CDR1 KGHDR, CDR2 SFDVKD. With V trimmed by 2 bases and J by 6 bases, 15 bases remained unmatched. As DNA, the CDR3 is TGTGCCACCAGTGATTCCCCTAGCGGGAGTTTGTATAGAGGCAATGAGCAGTTCTTC. It translates to CATSDSPSGSLYRGNEQFF.

A remark on this clone: Other DNA sequences in this specimen translate into the identical CDR3. V and J are TRBV7-2 and TRBJ2-3; 9 bases match TRBD2. The CDR3 extends over 14 amino acids. The trim removed 3 bases at V and 6 bases at J, leaving 4 bases unmatched. The germline V gene has CDR1 SGHTA and CDR2 FQGNSA. CDR3 loop: CASSLGGGADTQYF. CDR3 nucleotide sequence: TGTGCCAGCAGCTTGGGCGGGGGGGCCGATACGCAGTATTTT.

This chain connects TRBV11-3 to TRBJ2-5; possibly TRBD1 for D (6 bases). Germline-derived CDR1 and CDR2 are SGHNT and YENEEA. With 5 bases removed from V and 2 bases from J, the gap between germline ends came to 12 bases. The CDR3 extends over 14 amino acids. The CDR3 region has the DNA TGTGCCAGCAGCCCAAGAGGGACACAAGAGACCCAGTACTTC. Translation gives CASSPRGTQETQYF. Looking up the rest from reference TRBV11-3 and TRBJ2-5 gives the full variable domain: EAGVVQSPRYKIIEKKQPVAFWCNPISGHNTLYWYLQNLGQGPELLIRYENEEAVDDSQLPKDRFSAERLKGVDSTLKIQPAELGDSAVYLCASSPRGTQETQYFGPGTRLLVL.

The rearrangement joins TRBV19 to TRBJ2-5, with D unclear. Trimming shortened V by 6 bases and J by 1 base, and 12 bases separated the two germline ends. The CDR3 extends over 14 amino acids. Germline assignment: CDR1 LNHDA and CDR2 SQIVND (reference sequence). The DNA for the CDR3 is TGTGCCAGTAGCCCCGAACCGGGCCAAGAGACCCAGTACTTC. Residues: CASSPEPGQETQYF.

This clone has a single count. J is TRBJ2-2 and V is TRBV5-1; 8 nucleotides align to TRBD1. Germline lookup yields CDR1 SGHRS and CDR2 YFSETQ. The CDR3 runs 16 residues. V was pared by 4 bases and J by 1 base, with 6 bases of the junction left unmatched. The DNA for the CDR3 is TGCGCCAGCAGCGTTTCCGGGACAGGGAACACCGGGGAGCTGTTTTTT. It encodes CASSVSGTGNTGELFF. Full variable domain (rest looked up from reference TRBV5-1 and TRBJ2-2): KAGVTQTPRYLIKTRGQQVTLSCSPISGHRSVSWYQQTPGQGLQFLFEYFSETQRNKGNFPGRFSGRQFSNSRSEMNVSTLELGDSALYLCASSVSGTGNTGELFFGEGSRLTVL.

V gene TRBV28 combines with J gene TRBJ2-1; 15 nucleotides line up with TRBD2. Germline V lookup: CDR1 MDHEN, CDR2 SYDVKM. The CDR3 contains 19 residues. With 4 bases clipped from V and 0 bases from J, the junction kept 7 bases outside the gene matches. The CDR3 loop is CASSSPGLAGGGSYNEQFF. The CDR3 DNA is TGTGCCAGCAGTTCGCCGGGACTAGCGGGGGGTGGCTCCTACAATGAGCAGTTCTTC.

This clone was seen more than once but under ten times. For the CDR3, the DNA is TGTGCCAGCAGCTTATTCGGGACTAGCGGGTCCGGGGAGCTGTTTTTT. This codes for CASSLFGTSGSGELFF. The V gene is TRBV7-3, the J gene TRBJ2-2; TRBD2 matches at 12 bases. CDR3 size: 16 residues. The germline CDR1 and CDR2 sequences are SGHTA and FQGTGA. V shed 2 bases and J 6 bases; nucleotides not matched to a gene: 4.

A remark on this clone: The junction departs from germline at one end; a sequencing error may be responsible. The genes are TRBV7-7 and TRBJ1-5, with 10 bases matching TRBD1. The CDR3 covers 18 residues. Germline CDR1 reads SSHAT; CDR2 reads FNYEAQ (reference sequence). CDR3 DNA: TGTGCTAGCAGCTTAGACCGGGACAGGGGCCTCTCGGGCCAGCCCCAGCATTTT. Its translation is CASSLDRDRGLSGQPQHF.

This chain connects TRBV19 to TRBJ2-2, with D perhaps matching TRBD2 (7 bases). In germline, CDR1 is LNHDA, CDR2 SQIVND (reference sequence). CDR3 length equals 15 residues. V gave up 3 bases and J gave up 1 base, with 9 bases separating them. This CDR3 is CASSIGGRNTGELFF. Written as DNA, the CDR3 is TGTGCCAGTAGTATCGGGGGGCGGAACACCGGGGAGCTGTTTTTT.